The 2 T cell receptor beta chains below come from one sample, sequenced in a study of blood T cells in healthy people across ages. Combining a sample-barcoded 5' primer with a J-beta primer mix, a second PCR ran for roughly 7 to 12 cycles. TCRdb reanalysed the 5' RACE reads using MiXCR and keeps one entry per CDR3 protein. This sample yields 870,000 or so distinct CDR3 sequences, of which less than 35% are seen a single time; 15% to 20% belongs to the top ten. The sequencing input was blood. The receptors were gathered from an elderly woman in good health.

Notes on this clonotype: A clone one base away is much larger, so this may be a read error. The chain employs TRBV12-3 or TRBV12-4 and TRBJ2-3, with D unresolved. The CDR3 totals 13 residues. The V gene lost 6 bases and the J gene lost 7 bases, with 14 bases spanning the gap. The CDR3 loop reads CASRLSSDYTQYF. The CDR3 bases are TGTGCCAGCAGGTTAAGCTCCGACTATACGCAGTATTTT.

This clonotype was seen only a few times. The CDR3 bases are TGCGCCAGCAGCTTACCGACTAGCTTCAATGAGCAGTTCTTC. Translation gives CASSLPTSFNEQFF. The rearrangement joins TRBV5-1 to TRBJ2-1; 7 nucleotides match TRBD2. Germline CDR1 is SGHRS and CDR2 is YFSETQ. With V trimmed by 2 bases and J by 6 bases, 5 bases remained unmatched. CDR3 size: 14 residues.